This TCR beta chain was recovered during a study of somatic mutations in cytotoxic T cells in rheumatoid arthritis. TCRdb's copy holds only in-frame clones and misses some; the assay was immunoSEQ multiplex PCR. The sample has 15,000 to 20,000 clones, under 80% seen once; the top ten hold 5.3%. From germline, CDR1 is SGHVS and CDR2 FNYEAQ. V trimming: 4 bases; J trimming: 1 base; junction bases outside the gene matches: 9. The CDR3 contains 18 residues. This chain uses TRBV7-6 with TRBJ2-5; 13 nucleotides align to TRBD2. The sample consisted of CD8+ T cells sorted from blood. This sequence was found in a man between 60 and 70 years old in good health. The CDR3 nucleotides are TGTGCCAGCAGCTCCTTGCCGACTAGCGGGAGGTCCCAAGAGACCCAGTACTTC. It translates to CASSSLPTSGRSQETQYF.